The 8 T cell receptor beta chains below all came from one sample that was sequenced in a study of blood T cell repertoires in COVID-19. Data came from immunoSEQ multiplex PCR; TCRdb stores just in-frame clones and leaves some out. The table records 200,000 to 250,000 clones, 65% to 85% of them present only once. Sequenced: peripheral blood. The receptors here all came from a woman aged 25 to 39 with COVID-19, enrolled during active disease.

The CDR3, as DNA: TGTGCCAGCAGTGGTGGGATGGGAGCCTATGGCTACACCTTC. It yields the protein CASSGGMGAYGYTF. This sequence joins TRBV2 and TRBJ1-2; D is unresolved. The CDR3 has 14 amino acids. Germline loops: CDR1 SNHLY, CDR2 FYNNEI. The V gene lost 4 bases and the J gene lost 4 bases, with 13 bases spanning the gap.

CDR3 region: CSVEGAVGQIAGELFF. The CDR3 coding sequence is TGCAGCGTTGAAGGGGCCGTGGGACAGATAGCCGGGGAGCTGTTTTTT. The rearrangement links TRBV29-1 to TRBJ2-2; 7 bases align to TRBD1. CDR1 is SQVTM and CDR2 is ANQGSEA in the germline V gene. CDR3 length equals 16 residues. The trim removed 1 base at V and 6 bases at J, leaving 11 bases unmatched.

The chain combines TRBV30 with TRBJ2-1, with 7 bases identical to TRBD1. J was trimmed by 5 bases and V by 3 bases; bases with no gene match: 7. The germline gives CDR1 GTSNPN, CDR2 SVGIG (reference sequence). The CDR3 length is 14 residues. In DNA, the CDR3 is TGTGCCTGGAGCCTTTCCGGGACAGACAATGAGCAGTTCTTC. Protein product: CAWSLSGTDNEQFF.

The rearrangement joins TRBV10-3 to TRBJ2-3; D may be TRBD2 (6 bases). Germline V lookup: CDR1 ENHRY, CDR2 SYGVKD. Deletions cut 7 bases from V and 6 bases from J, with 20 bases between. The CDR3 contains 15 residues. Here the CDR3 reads CAITLGPGGFDTQYF. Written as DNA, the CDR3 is TGTGCCATCACCTTGGGCCCCGGGGGTTTCGATACGCAGTATTTT.

CDR3 DNA sequence: TGTGCCAGCAGCCCTGAGGGGGCAGGTGAAGAGACCCAGTACTTC. Protein product: CASSPEGAGEETQYF. The chain uses TRBV13 and TRBJ2-5, with TRBD1 identical over 7 bases. The trim removed 5 bases at V and 3 bases at J, leaving 9 bases unmatched. Germline V lookup: CDR1 PRHDT, CDR2 FYEKMQ (reference sequence). The CDR3 loop spans 15 amino acids. The variable domain in full, completed from reference TRBV13 and TRBJ2-5, reads AAGVIQSPRHLIKEKRETATLKCYPIPRHDTVYWYQQGPGQDPQFLISFYEKMQSDKGSIPDRFSAQQFSDYHSELNMSSLELGDSALYFCASSPEGAGEETQYFGPGTRLLVL.

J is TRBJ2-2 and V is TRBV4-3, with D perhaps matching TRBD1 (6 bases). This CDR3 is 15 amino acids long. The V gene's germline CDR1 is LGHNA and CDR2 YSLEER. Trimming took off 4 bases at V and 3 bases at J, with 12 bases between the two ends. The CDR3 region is CASSLQGRYTGELFF. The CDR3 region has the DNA TGCGCCAGCAGCCTCCAGGGGCGGTACACCGGGGAGCTGTTTTTT.

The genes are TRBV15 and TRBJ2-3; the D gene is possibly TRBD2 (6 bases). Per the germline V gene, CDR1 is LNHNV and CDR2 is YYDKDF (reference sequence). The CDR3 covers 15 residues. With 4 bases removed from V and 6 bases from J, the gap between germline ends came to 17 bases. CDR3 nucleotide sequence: TGTGCCACCAGCACCGGGACTCTCCACCTGGATACGCAGTATTTT. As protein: CATSTGTLHLDTQYF.

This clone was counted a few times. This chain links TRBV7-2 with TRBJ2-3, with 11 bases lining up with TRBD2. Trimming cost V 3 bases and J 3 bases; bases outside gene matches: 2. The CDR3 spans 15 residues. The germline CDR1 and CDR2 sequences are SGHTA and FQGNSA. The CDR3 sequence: CASSFIAGGTDTQYF. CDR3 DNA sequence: TGTGCCAGCAGCTTTATAGCGGGGGGGACAGATACGCAGTATTTT. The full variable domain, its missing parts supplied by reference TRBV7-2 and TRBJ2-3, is GAGVSQSPSNKVTEKGKDVELRCDPISGHTALYWYRQSLGQGLEFLIYFQGNSAPDKSGLPSDRFSAERTGGSVSTLTIQRTQQEDSAVYLCASSFIAGGTDTQYFGPGTRLTVL.